A selection of T cell receptor beta chains follows, all from one sample in a study of long-term antiretroviral therapy in people with HIV. Assay used: immunoSEQ multiplex PCR; TCRdb lists only in-frame clones, some missing. The table has about 31,000 clones, 80% to 90% seen once. The source was unsorted PBMCs, collected 0.8 years before starting antiretroviral therapy. These receptor sequences come from a man younger than 35 with HIV. Each CDR3 is given with its conserved first and last residue. A D gene is named only where the DNA matches it firmly. Only some rows state a clone size, as once, few, many or a class for expanded clones.

>-|TRBV9|TRBJ1-2|-
TGTGCCAGCAGCGTAGCTAACAGCAACTATGGCTACACCTTC
CASSVANSNYGYTF
>-|TRBV9|TRBJ1-2|-
TGTGCCAGCAGCCCGGGACTATCCGACTATGGCTACACCTTC
CASSPGLSDYGYTF
>TRBD1|TRBV10-3|TRBJ2-7|-
TGTGCCACCAAACAGGGGCTCTACGAAGAGCAGTACTTC
CATKQGLYEEQYF
>-|TRBV18|TRBJ1-5|-
TGTGCCAGCTCAGGGGGTAATCAGCCCCAGCATTTT
CASSGGNQPQHF
>TRBD2|TRBV18|TRBJ2-7|-
TGTGCCAGCTCACACTTCCCGACTAGCGGGGGGGCCCACGAGCAGTACTTC
CASSHFPTSGGAHEQYF
>-|TRBV5-4|TRBJ1-1|once
TGTGCCAGCAGCTTTAGAGGGGGGAACACTGAAGCTTTCTTT
CASSFRGGNTEAFF
>TRBD2|TRBV30|TRBJ2-7|-
TGTGCCTGGAACAGACTAGCGGAACCCTACGAGCAGTACTTC
CAWNRLAEPYEQYF
>TRBD1|TRBV10-3|TRBJ1-5|-
TGTGCCACCAGTAAGGACAGGGGCGCGCAGCCCCAGCATTTT
CATSKDRGAQPQHF
>-|TRBV6-4|TRBJ1-5|-
TGTGCCAGCAGTGACTCGCCGACAGGCGAGCCCCAGCATTTT
CASSDSPTGEPQHF
>TRBD1|TRBV6-1|TRBJ1-5|once
TGTGCCAGCAGTGATCTGGGACAGGGGGCACATCAGCCCCAGCATTTT
CASSDLGQGAHQPQHF
>-|TRBV11-3|TRBJ2-3|-
TGTGCCAGCAGCTTAGGGCAAGCGGGAGATACGCAGTATTTT
CASSLGQAGDTQYF
>-|TRBV2|TRBJ2-7|few
TGTGCCAGCAGTGTGGGCAACTACGAGCAGTACTTC
CASSVGNYEQYF
>-|TRBV7-8|TRBJ1-1|-
TGTGCCAGCAGCTTACTCTTGGGATACATGAACACTGAAGCTTTCTTT
CASSLLLGYMNTEAFF
>TRBD2|TRBV5-1|TRBJ2-7|-
TGCGCCAGCAGCTTGGGTGATAGCGGGAGACAGTACTTC
CASSLGDSGRQYF
>-|TRBV5-1|TRBJ2-7|-
TGCGCCAGCAGCTCCAGGACGCCACCGGACGAGCAGTACTTC
CASSSRTPPDEQYF